This T cell receptor beta chain was sequenced for a study of blood T cell repertoires in COVID-19. Study background: The origin of the acute and convalescent COVID-19 samples was the United States, Italy and Spain. T cells, B-cell-depleted T cells, or PBMCs supplied cDNA or gDNA.

From germline, CDR1 is MGHRA and CDR2 YSYEKL. V was trimmed by 2 bases and J by 2 bases, leaving 16 bases between them. The length of the CDR3 is 16 residues. Per the original data handling: Counts of nucleated cells, estimated from reference gene primer amplification, were obtained. Sequencing was performed with immunoSEQ multiplex PCR; in TCRdb, only in-frame clones are kept and a portion is missing. From that table come the V and J calls and clone size; the DNA was used to work out D and trimming. The sample lists about 160,000 clones, 70% to 90% occurring once. Input material: peripheral blood. J is TRBJ2-7 and V is TRBV4-1; tentatively, D is TRBD1 (6 bases). This receptor was obtained from a man aged 40-49 years with acute or convalescent COVID-19. In nucleotides, the CDR3 is TGCGCCAGCAGCCAAACAGGGCCCTACCTTACCTACGAGCAGTACTTC. Translation gives CASSQTGPYLTYEQYF.